Included here is one T cell receptor beta chain sequence, with context. The target antigen is unknown. A much larger clone sits a single nucleotide away, making a read error possible. Axillary draining lymph nodes of breast cancer patients supplied the node samples. Germline V gene sequence: CDR1 MNHNY, CDR2 SVGAGI (reference sequence). The CDR3 sequence is 14 residues long. Unmatched junction bases numbered 9, after V lost 5 bases and J lost 5 bases. TCRdb used MiXCR to reprocess the multiplex PCR reads, holding one entry per CDR3 protein. The sample holds about 220,000 distinct CDR3 sequences, less than 40% seen once. This sample was taken from a study of breast tumors, draining lymph nodes, adjacent tissues. Study conclusions and caveats: The lymph node origin of tumor T cells was framed as consistent with a hypothesis, not demonstrated.

The origin of this receptor is a female donor with breast cancer. Some clones in this sample may be carry-over from other donors' samples. The sequenced material came from axillary lymph node tissue. The chain couples TRBV6-6 to TRBJ2-7; 7 nucleotides line up with TRBD1. Here the CDR3 reads CASSRRTGLNEQYF. The DNA for the CDR3 is TGTGCCAGCAGTCGGAGGACAGGCTTGAACGAGCAGTACTTC.